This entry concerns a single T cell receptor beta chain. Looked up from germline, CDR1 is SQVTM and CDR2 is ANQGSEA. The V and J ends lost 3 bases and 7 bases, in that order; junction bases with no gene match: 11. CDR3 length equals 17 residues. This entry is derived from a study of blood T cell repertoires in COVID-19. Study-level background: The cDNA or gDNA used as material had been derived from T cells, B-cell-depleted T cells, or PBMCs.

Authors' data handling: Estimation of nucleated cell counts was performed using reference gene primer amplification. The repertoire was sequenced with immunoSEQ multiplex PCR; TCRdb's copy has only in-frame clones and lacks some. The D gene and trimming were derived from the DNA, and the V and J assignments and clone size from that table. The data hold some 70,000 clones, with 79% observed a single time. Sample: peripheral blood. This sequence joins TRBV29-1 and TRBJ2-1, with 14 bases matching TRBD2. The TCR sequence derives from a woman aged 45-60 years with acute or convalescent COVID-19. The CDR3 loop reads CSVEGGPGLAGVNEQFF. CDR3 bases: TGCAGCGTTGAGGGGGGACCGGGACTAGCGGGAGTGAATGAGCAGTTCTTC.